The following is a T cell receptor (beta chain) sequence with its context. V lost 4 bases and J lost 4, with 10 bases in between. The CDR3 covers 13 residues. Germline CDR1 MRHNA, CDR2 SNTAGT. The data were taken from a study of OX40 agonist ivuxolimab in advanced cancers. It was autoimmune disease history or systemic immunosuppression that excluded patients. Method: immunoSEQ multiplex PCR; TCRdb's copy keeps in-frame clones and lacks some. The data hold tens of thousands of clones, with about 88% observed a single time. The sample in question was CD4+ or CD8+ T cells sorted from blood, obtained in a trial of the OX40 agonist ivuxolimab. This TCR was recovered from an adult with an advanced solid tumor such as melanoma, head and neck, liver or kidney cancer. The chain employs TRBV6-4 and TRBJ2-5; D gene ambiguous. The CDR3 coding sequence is TGTGCCAGCAGTGCGCAGATTGGAGAGACCCAGTACTTC. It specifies CASSAQIGETQYF.